This TCR beta chain was identified in a study of T cell repertoires in cytomegalovirus infection. For the study at large: Selection of CMV epitopes for the study included recently identified HLA-C-restricted and well-studied HLA-B-restricted ones. Public TCR beta signatures provided an indication of both CMV infection and a matching HLA type. The study, taken as a whole, reports: Identification of carriers of CMV plus the relevant HLA was performed using cumulative public TCR beta family frequency. In two of eight donors, the top clonotype was HLA-C-restricted CMV-specific.

Points on this clonotype: Its antigen is unidentified.

MiXCR was run by TCRdb on the reads, yielding one entry per CDR3 protein. The repertoire consists of about 900,000 distinct CDR3 sequences, with around 29% occurring once and the leading ten covering about 14%. V was pared by 3 bases and J by 6 bases, with 12 bases of the junction left unmatched. Looked up from germline, CDR1 is MGHRA and CDR2 is YSYEKL. This CDR3 has 16 amino acids. The TCR was taken from a human donor in good health (CMV status not recorded). Some clones in this sample may be carry-over from other donors' samples. The chain is built from TRBV4-1 and TRBJ1-2; 8 bases match TRBD1. The sequenced sample was cultured CD8+ T cells from PBMCs, obtained from culture after CMV antigen stimulation. The CDR3 reads CASSQVRDRYADGYTF. Written as DNA, the CDR3 is TGCGCCAGCAGCCAGGTTCGGGACAGGTACGCGGATGGCTACACCTTC.